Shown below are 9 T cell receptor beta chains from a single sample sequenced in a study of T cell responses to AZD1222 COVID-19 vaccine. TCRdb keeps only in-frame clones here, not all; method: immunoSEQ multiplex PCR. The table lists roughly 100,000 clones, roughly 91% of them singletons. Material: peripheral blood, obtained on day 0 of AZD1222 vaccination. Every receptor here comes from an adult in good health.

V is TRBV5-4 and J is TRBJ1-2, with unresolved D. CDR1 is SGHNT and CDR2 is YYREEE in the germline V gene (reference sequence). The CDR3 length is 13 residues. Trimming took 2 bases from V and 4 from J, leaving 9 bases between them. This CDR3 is CASSFTAGYGYTF. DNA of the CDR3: TGTGCCAGCAGCTTCACGGCAGGCTATGGCTACACCTTC.

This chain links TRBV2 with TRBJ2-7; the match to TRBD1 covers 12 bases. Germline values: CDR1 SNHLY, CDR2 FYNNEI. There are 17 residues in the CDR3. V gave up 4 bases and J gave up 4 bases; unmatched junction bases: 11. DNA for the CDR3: TGTGCCAGCAGTGTAAACCGGGACAGGGGGCAGGGGTACGAGCAGTACTTC. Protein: CASSVNRDRGQGYEQYF.

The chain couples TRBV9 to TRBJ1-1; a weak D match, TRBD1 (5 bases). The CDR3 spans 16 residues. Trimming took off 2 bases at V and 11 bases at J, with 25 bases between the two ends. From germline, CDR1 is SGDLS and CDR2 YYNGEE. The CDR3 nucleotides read TGTGCCAGCAGCGTGGGACCTTCTAGTCTCACCCGTGACGCTTTCTTT. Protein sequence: CASSVGPSSLTRDAFF.

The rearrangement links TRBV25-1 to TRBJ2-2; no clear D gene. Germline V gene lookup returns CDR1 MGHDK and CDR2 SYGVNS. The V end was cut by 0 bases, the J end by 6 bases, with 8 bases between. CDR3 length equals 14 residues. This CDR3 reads CASSEYSTPGELFF. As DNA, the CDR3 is TGTGCCAGCAGTGAATATTCCACCCCCGGGGAGCTGTTTTTT.

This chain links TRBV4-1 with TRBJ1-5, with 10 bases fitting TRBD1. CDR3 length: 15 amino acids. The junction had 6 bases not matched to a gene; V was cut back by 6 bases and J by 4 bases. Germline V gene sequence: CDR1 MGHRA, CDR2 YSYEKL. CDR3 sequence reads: CASRLGTGVNQPQHF. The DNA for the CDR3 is TGCGCCAGCAGACTCGGGACAGGGGTTAATCAGCCCCAGCATTTT.

CDR3 sequence: CASSEPRGETQYF. DNA of the CDR3: TGTGCCAGCAGTGAGCCCAGGGGAGAGACCCAGTACTTC. The genes are TRBV25-1 and TRBJ2-5; tentative D call: TRBD1 (6 bases). The V end lost 3 bases, the J end lost 4 bases, and 9 bases lay between the germline ends. The germline V gene has CDR1 MGHDK and CDR2 SYGVNS. CDR3 length: 13 amino acids.

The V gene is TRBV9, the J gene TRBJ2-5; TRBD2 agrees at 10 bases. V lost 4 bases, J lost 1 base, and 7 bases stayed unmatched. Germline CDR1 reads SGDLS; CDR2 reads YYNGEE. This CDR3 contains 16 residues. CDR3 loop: CASSLGTSALQETQYF. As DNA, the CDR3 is TGTGCCAGCAGCCTAGGGACTAGCGCGCTCCAAGAGACCCAGTACTTC.

The CDR3 reads CASGSSTGLRGYTF. For the CDR3, the DNA is TGTGCTAGTGGTTCATCGACAGGGCTTAGGGGCTACACCTTC. J is TRBJ1-2 and V is TRBV12-5, with 7 bases fitting TRBD1. CDR1 and CDR2 (germline): LGHNT, FRNRAP. V gave up 4 bases and J gave up 8 bases; unmatched junction bases: 10. The CDR3 runs to 14 residues.

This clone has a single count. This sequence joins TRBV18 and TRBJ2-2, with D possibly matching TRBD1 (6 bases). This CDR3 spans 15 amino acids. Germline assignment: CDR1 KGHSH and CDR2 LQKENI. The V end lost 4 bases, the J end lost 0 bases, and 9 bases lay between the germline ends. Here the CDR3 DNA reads TGTGCCAGCTCACTACGGACAGCGAACACCGGGGAGCTGTTTTTT. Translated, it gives CASSLRTANTGELFF. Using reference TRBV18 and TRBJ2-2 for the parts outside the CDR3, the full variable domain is NAGVMQNPRHLVRRRGQEARLRCSPMKGHSHVYWYRQLPEEGLKFMVYLQKENIIDESGMPKERFSAEFPKEGPSILRIQQVVRGDSAAYFCASSLRTANTGELFFGEGSRLTVL.